The next 29 T cell receptor beta chains were all read from a single sample in a study of cytomegalovirus exposure and HLA in healthy donors. With 60 Vbeta and 13 Jbeta primers, the PCR was carried out. The data were produced by immunoSEQ multiplex PCR, yet TCRdb's version contains in-frame clones alone and is incomplete. The table includes some 150,000 clones, around 79% detected once. Sequencing was carried out using PBMCs. These receptors were collected from a human donor in good health.

The V gene is TRBV4-1, the J gene TRBJ2-1; 12 nucleotides agree with TRBD2. This CDR3 region has 21 residues. Germline values: CDR1 MGHRA, CDR2 YSYEKL. The V segment lost 3 bases and the J segment 4 bases; nucleotides outside the gene matches: 19. The CDR3 nucleotides are TGCGCCAGCAGCCAGAGACTAAGACTAGCGGGGGTTAGGATCGGTTACAATGAGCAGTTCTTC. Amino acids: CASSQRLRLAGVRIGYNEQFF.

V is TRBV6-1 and J is TRBJ1-4; D is ambiguous. V gave up 2 bases and J gave up 0 bases, with 10 bases separating them. This CDR3 comprises 16 residues. Germline CDR1 MNHNS, CDR2 SASEGT. The CDR3 here is CASSERIPATNEKLFF. CDR3 in DNA: TGTGCCAGCAGTGAACGTATCCCGGCAACTAATGAAAAACTGTTTTTT.

This clone was detected a few times. The rearrangement joins TRBV5-1 to TRBJ2-5; the D gene is possibly TRBD2 (6 bases). CDR1 is SGHRS and CDR2 is YFSETQ in the germline V gene. The V and J ends lost 4 bases and 3 bases respectively, with 16 bases between them. CDR3 length: 15 residues. CDR3 sequence reads: CASSLGLTREETQYF. The CDR3 DNA reads as TGCGCCAGCAGCCTCGGACTAACCCGGGAAGAGACCCAGTACTTC.

This sequence joins TRBV7-9 and TRBJ1-2; TRBD1 matches at 9 bases. CDR3 length: 13 amino acids. Losses at the gene ends were 5 bases for V and 6 bases for J; bases not matched to a gene: 4. Germline V gene data show CDR1 as SEHNR and CDR2 as FQNEAQ (reference sequence). The chain's CDR3 is CASSIRQGDGYTF. Here the CDR3 DNA reads TGTGCCAGCAGCATCCGACAGGGGGATGGCTACACCTTC. Full variable domain (missing parts from reference TRBV7-9 and TRBJ1-2): DTGVSQNPRHKITKRGQNVTFRCDPISEHNRLYWYRQTLGQGPEFLTYFQNEAQLEKSRLLSDRFSAERPKGSFSTLEIQRTEQGDSAMYLCASSIRQGDGYTFGSGTRLTVV.

The rearrangement links TRBV4-2 to TRBJ1-5; TRBD1 is a possible D gene (5 bases). This CDR3 spans 14 amino acids. Deletions cut 3 bases from V and 3 bases from J, with 9 bases between. Germline lookup yields CDR1 LGHNA and CDR2 YNFKEQ. CDR3 amino acids: CASSHAGANQPQHF. The CDR3 region has the DNA TGTGCCAGCAGCCATGCTGGGGCCAATCAGCCCCAGCATTTT.

V gene TRBV6-1 combines with J gene TRBJ2-1; TRBD1 aligns across 7 bases. The length of the CDR3 is 15 residues. The V gene end was trimmed by 4 bases and the J gene end by 3 bases; junction bases not matched to a gene: 6. Germline values: CDR1 MNHNS, CDR2 SASEGT. Here the CDR3 DNA reads TGTGCCAGCAGTGCCCGACAGGGTAACTACAATGAGCAGTTCTTC. Translated: CASSARQGNYNEQFF.

V and J are TRBV15 and TRBJ1-3; the D is unclear. Germline-derived CDR1 and CDR2 are LNHNV and YYDKDF (reference sequence). The CDR3 runs to 11 residues. Trimming cost V 4 bases and J 6 bases, with 4 bases left between them. DNA for the CDR3: TGTGCCACCAGCAACTCAAACACCATATATTTT. Its protein product is CATSNSNTIYF.

For this clone: At one boundary the junction diverges from the germline segment, which might be a read error. The V call is TRBV18, the J call TRBJ2-1; D unresolved. Germline V CDR1 and CDR2: KGHSH, LQKENI. CDR3 length equals 15 residues. This chain's CDR3 is CASLPVKSSYNEQFF. In DNA form, the CDR3 reads TGTGCCAGCTTACCAGTAAAGAGCTCCTACAATGAGCAGTTCTTC.

V is TRBV30 and J is TRBJ1-4; TRBD1 aligns across 8 bases. The CDR3 has 15 amino acids. J gave up 4 bases and V 0 bases, and 4 bases lay outside the gene matches. Germline V CDR1 and CDR2: GTSNPN, SVGIG (reference sequence). The CDR3 DNA is TGTGCCTGGAGTGTGGGGGGACAGGTTAATGAAAAACTGTTTTTT. Translating it yields CAWSVGGQVNEKLFF.

The J gene is TRBJ2-7, the V gene TRBV27, with D unresolved. The germline V gene encodes CDR1 MNHEY and CDR2 SMNVEV (reference sequence). Deletions cut 6 bases from V and 4 bases from J, with 10 bases between. The CDR3 length is 12 residues. The CDR3 nucleotides read TGTGCCAGCAGAGCCACCCCTTACGAGCAGTACTTC. Translation gives CASRATPYEQYF.

This clone was detected only once. V is TRBV19 and J is TRBJ1-3; D unresolved. From germline, CDR1 is LNHDA and CDR2 SQIVND (reference sequence). The CDR3 has 11 amino acids. Trimming removed 7 bases from V and 8 bases from J, with 9 bases in between. The CDR3 sequence is CASIRSDTIYF. The CDR3 coding sequence is TGTGCCAGTATTCGCTCGGACACCATATATTTT.

This clone was found once. CDR3: CASSLAPLSSGYNEQFF. CDR3 in DNA: TGTGCCAGCAGCTTAGCTCCCCTAAGTAGTGGCTACAATGAGCAGTTCTTC. The J gene is TRBJ2-1, the V gene TRBV7-8; the D is unclear. This CDR3 has 17 amino acids. The germline V gene encodes CDR1 SGHVS and CDR2 FQNEAQ. V was clipped by 0 bases and J by 3 bases, with 15 bases between them.

DNA for the CDR3: TGTGCCAGCAGTTACAAGTTGGGACAGAAGAACACTGAAGCTTTCTTT. Amino acids: CASSYKLGQKNTEAFF. This chain connects TRBV6-5 to TRBJ1-1; 7 bases match TRBD1. The germline CDR1 and CDR2 sequences are MNHEY and SVGAGI. J lost 1 base, V lost 2 bases, and 7 bases had no gene match. The CDR3 sequence is 16 residues long.

The rearrangement joins TRBV7-9 to TRBJ2-7; D not certain. Trimming took 5 bases from V and 0 from J, leaving 14 bases between them. The germline V gene has CDR1 SEHNR and CDR2 FQNEAQ (reference sequence). CDR3 size: 15 residues. In DNA, the CDR3 is TGTGCCAGCAGCCCACCCCGACGGAGCTCCTACGAGCAGTACTTC. It encodes CASSPPRRSSYEQYF.

V is TRBV29-1 and J is TRBJ2-7; 7 nucleotides agree with TRBD1. V shed 2 bases, J shed 4 bases, and the junction held 11 bases outside the gene matches. This CDR3 spans 15 amino acids. Germline CDR1 reads SQVTM; CDR2 reads ANQGSEA. CDR3 sequence: CSVELSGQPIYEQYF. The CDR3 coding sequence is TGCAGCGTTGAACTGTCGGGACAGCCTATTTACGAGCAGTACTTC.

Points on this clone: A read error may account for a junction end that differs from germline. The CDR3 DNA reads as TGTGCCAGCAATCCCACGCTGTTTTCCGGGAAGCTGTTTTTT. This sequence encodes CASNPTLFSGKLFF. The chain recombines TRBV27 with TRBJ2-2; possible D gene TRBD2, 5 bases. The CDR3 runs to 14 residues. The V gene's germline CDR1 is MNHEY and CDR2 SMNVEV (reference sequence).

This clone occurred a few times. This chain joins TRBV6-5 and TRBJ1-1; D is possibly TRBD1 (5 bases). V lost 8 bases to trimming and J lost 11 bases, with 27 bases between them. Germline CDR1 MNHEY, CDR2 SVGAGI. This CDR3 has 15 residues. The CDR3 loop is CASSAVGGDRKAAFF. In DNA form, the CDR3 reads TGTGCCAGCTCGGCCGTGGGCGGGGACCGTAAGGCGGCTTTCTTT.

The J gene is TRBJ2-7, the V gene TRBV19; weak D call: TRBD2 (6 bases). V dropped 2 bases and J dropped 6 bases, with 11 bases sitting between them. The germline gives CDR1 LNHDA, CDR2 SQIVND (reference sequence). The CDR3 sequence is 13 residues long. This CDR3 is CASSIRAGIEQYF. DNA for the CDR3: TGTGCCAGTAGTATACGGGCGGGAATCGAGCAGTACTTC.

This chain connects TRBV7-9 to TRBJ1-1; D gene uncertain. The CDR3 is made up of 13 amino acids. Looked up from germline, CDR1 is SEHNR and CDR2 is FQNEAQ (reference sequence). Trimming shortened V by 2 bases and J by 1 base, and 5 bases separated the two germline ends. The CDR3 loop is CASSLRENTEAFF. CDR3 in DNA: TGTGCCAGCAGCTTAAGAGAGAACACTGAAGCTTTCTTT.

J is TRBJ2-2 and V is TRBV4-1, with D uncertain. This CDR3 is 14 amino acids long. V shed 2 bases and J shed 6 bases, with 10 bases lying between them. Germline values: CDR1 MGHRA, CDR2 YSYEKL. In DNA form, the CDR3 reads TGCGCCAGCAGCCAACCTACCCCCCCCGGGGAGCTGTTTTTT. It specifies CASSQPTPPGELFF.

This sequence joins TRBV7-2 and TRBJ2-1; 8 positions match TRBD1. The ends lost 5 bases at V and 4 bases at J; junction bases unmatched: 7. The CDR3 has 15 residues. Germline V gene sequence: CDR1 SGHTA, CDR2 FQGNSA. The CDR3 spells CASSPGTGLYNEQFF. CDR3 bases: TGTGCCAGCAGCCCTGGGACAGGCTTATACAATGAGCAGTTCTTC.

This clone was detected once. This chain uses TRBV9 with TRBJ2-5, with D unclear. The CDR3 extends over 13 amino acids. Trimming cost V 0 bases and J 2 bases, with 5 bases left between them. Per the germline V gene, CDR1 is SGDLS and CDR2 is YYNGEE. The chain's CDR3 is CASSVGPQETQYF. In nucleotides, the CDR3 is TGTGCCAGCAGCGTAGGGCCGCAAGAGACCCAGTACTTC.

The V gene is TRBV6-6, the J gene TRBJ2-7; 7 bases match TRBD1. Germline CDR1 and CDR2: MNHNY and SVGAGI (reference sequence). The ends lost 5 bases at V and 4 bases at J; junction bases unmatched: 14. The CDR3 is 16 residues long. CDR3 DNA sequence: TGTGCCAGCAGTACTCGGACAGGCCCGAACCATTACGAGCAGTACTTC. Residues: CASSTRTGPNHYEQYF.

The rearrangement joins TRBV4-1 to TRBJ2-4; the match to TRBD2 covers 7 bases. V was pared by 1 base and J by 0 bases, with 15 bases of the junction left unmatched. The CDR3 runs to 20 residues. Germline lookup yields CDR1 MGHRA and CDR2 YSYEKL. The CDR3: CASSQVNPSLADIAKNIQYF. CDR3 nucleotide sequence: TGCGCCAGCAGCCAAGTTAATCCATCCCTAGCGGATATAGCCAAAAACATTCAGTACTTC.

V gene TRBV7-7 combines with J gene TRBJ2-2; D call uncertain. This CDR3 has 12 amino acids. Germline CDR1 and CDR2: SSHAT and FNYEAQ (reference sequence). V dropped 5 bases and J dropped 4 bases, with 5 bases sitting between them. The CDR3 here is CASSRGTGELFF. CDR3 DNA: TGTGCCAGCAGCCGAGGCACCGGGGAGCTGTTTTTT.

The CDR3 region has the DNA TGTGCCAGCAGTTTTGGTTCGGTTTGGAACACTGAAGCTTTCTTT. Encoded protein: CASSFGSVWNTEAFF. This chain joins TRBV28 and TRBJ1-1; D not certain. This CDR3 region has 15 residues. Germline V gives CDR1 MDHEN, CDR2 SYDVKM. V lost 3 bases and J 1 base, leaving 12 bases between the germline ends.

The V gene is TRBV19, the J gene TRBJ1-5; D remains ambiguous. CDR3 length: 16 amino acids. The V gene lost 7 bases and the J gene lost 7 bases, with 23 bases spanning the gap. From germline, CDR1 is LNHDA and CDR2 SQIVND (reference sequence). CDR3 region: CASTKQQLKNLQPQHF. CDR3 nucleotides: TGTGCCAGTACCAAACAGCAATTAAAAAACCTACAGCCCCAGCATTTT.

The chain has TRBV19 and TRBJ2-2, with a possible D match to TRBD1 (5 bases). The V and J ends lost 7 bases and 7 bases respectively, with 16 bases between them. This CDR3 comprises 14 residues. In germline, CDR1 is LNHDA, CDR2 SQIVND (reference sequence). The DNA of the CDR3 is TGTGCCAGTAAAGAAACAGGATTTAACGGGGAGCTGTTTTTT. This gives the protein CASKETGFNGELFF.

V usage is TRBV4-3 and J usage is TRBJ2-1, with 7 bases identical to TRBD2. V lost 0 bases to trimming and J lost 6 bases; unmatched junction nucleotides: 8. In germline, CDR1 is LGHNA, CDR2 YSLEER. The CDR3 extends over 16 amino acids. CDR3 sequence: CASSQDRLASPNEQFF. In DNA, the CDR3 is TGCGCCAGCAGCCAAGATCGACTAGCCAGTCCCAATGAGCAGTTCTTC.